The 14 T cell receptor beta chains reported below all come from one sample, sequenced in a study of blood T cell repertoires in COVID-19. TCRdb keeps only in-frame clones here, not all; method: immunoSEQ multiplex PCR. The sample lists approximately 140,000 clones; around 80% were seen once. Specimen: peripheral blood. These TCRs come from a human donor with acute or convalescent COVID-19. The donor label of this sample is uncertain.

The chain carries TRBV15 and TRBJ1-5, with D perhaps matching TRBD1 (5 bases). This CDR3 spans 13 amino acids. CDR1 is LNHNV, CDR2 YYDKDF, per germline (reference sequence). The V gene lost 5 bases and the J gene lost 9 bases, with 14 bases spanning the gap. The CDR3 bases are TGTGCCACCAGCCAGGGAGGGGCAAGGCCCCAGCATTTT. Translation: CATSQGGARPQHF.

The chain recombines TRBV6-5 with TRBJ1-3; D perhaps matches TRBD1 (6 bases). This CDR3 is built from 14 residues. Germline V gives CDR1 MNHEY, CDR2 SVGAGI. V dropped 8 bases and J dropped 4 bases, with 15 bases sitting between them. Here the CDR3 DNA reads TGTGCCAGCTCCACCAGGGGAGCGGGAAACACCATATATTTT. It yields the protein CASSTRGAGNTIYF.

The chain joins TRBV6-5 to TRBJ2-4, with TRBD2 matching over 7 bases. The CDR3 sequence is 14 residues long. The germline V gene has CDR1 MNHEY and CDR2 SVGAGI. V was pared by 2 bases and J by 8 bases, with 6 bases of the junction left unmatched. The CDR3 DNA is TGTGCCAGCAGTTACGCGGCAGGGAGGGACATTCAGTACTTC. Protein: CASSYAAGRDIQYF.

The chain couples TRBV5-4 to TRBJ2-7, with D possibly TRBD1 on 5 matching bases. CDR1 is SGHNT, CDR2 YYREEE, per germline (reference sequence). The CDR3 totals 14 residues. Trimming took off 4 bases at V and 6 bases at J, with 17 bases between the two ends. The CDR3 region has the DNA TGTGCCAGCAGCCCTCGAACAGGTCGAGTCGAGCAGTACTTC. Residues: CASSPRTGRVEQYF.

V usage is TRBV19 and J usage is TRBJ2-1; D remains ambiguous. Per the germline V gene, CDR1 is LNHDA and CDR2 is SQIVND (reference sequence). Between the trimmed V and J ends, which lost 10 bases and 2 bases, there was a span of 18 bases. CDR3 length equals 15 residues. The CDR3, as DNA: TGTGCCACCCGAGACGGCAGGCTCCCCTACAATGAGCAGTTCTTC. Its protein is CATRDGRLPYNEQFF.

This clone has a handful of counts. This chain connects TRBV7-6 to TRBJ1-1; 9 bases line up with TRBD1. In germline, CDR1 is SGHVS, CDR2 FNYEAQ. The CDR3 sequence is 15 residues long. J gave up 5 bases and V 4 bases, and 8 bases lay outside the gene matches. In nucleotides, the CDR3 is TGTGCCAGCAGCTCGATACAGGGGGCGCGGACTGAAGCTTTCTTT. Protein sequence: CASSSIQGARTEAFF.

The V gene is TRBV29-1, the J gene TRBJ2-4; 7 bases line up with TRBD1. This CDR3 contains 13 residues. Germline-derived CDR1 and CDR2 are SQVTM and ANQGSEA. Trimming cost V 0 bases and J 8 bases; bases outside gene matches: 4. The DNA for the CDR3 is TGCAGCGTTGAAGAAGAGGGGGCGTACATTCAGTACTTC. Protein product: CSVEEEGAYIQYF. Filled out from reference TRBV29-1 and TRBJ2-4, the complete variable domain reads SAVISQKPSRDICQRGTSLTIQCQVDSQVTMMFWYRQQPGQSLTLIATANQGSEATYESGFVIDKFPISRPNLTFSTLTVSNMSPEDSSIYLCSVEEEGAYIQYFGAGTRLSVL.

The chain joins TRBV6-5 to TRBJ1-1, with TRBD1 identical over 9 bases. The CDR3 is made up of 15 amino acids. Germline assignment: CDR1 MNHEY and CDR2 SVGAGI. Losses at the gene ends were 6 bases for V and 3 bases for J; bases not matched to a gene: 8. Here the CDR3 DNA reads TGTGCCAGCAGAAGGGGCTGGACAGGGGACACTGAAGCTTTCTTT. Translated, it gives CASRRGWTGDTEAFF.

The chain uses TRBV6-5 and TRBJ1-2, with D hard to call. From germline, CDR1 is MNHEY and CDR2 SVGAGI. The CDR3 consists of 13 residues. Trimming removed 0 bases from V and 9 bases from J, with 11 bases in between. This CDR3 reads CASSYSEVARYTF. For the CDR3, the DNA is TGTGCCAGCAGTTACTCAGAGGTAGCTCGCTACACCTTC.

This clone was observed a handful of times. The chain recombines TRBV19 with TRBJ2-3; D ambiguous. Trimming took 4 bases from V and 2 from J, leaving 7 bases between them. The CDR3 totals 13 residues. Looked up from germline, CDR1 is LNHDA and CDR2 is SQIVND (reference sequence). The DNA for the CDR3 is TGTGCCAGTAGTAACCGACTCACAGATACGCAGTATTTT. Protein product: CASSNRLTDTQYF.

V usage is TRBV9 and J usage is TRBJ1-2; 10 bases are a match to TRBD1. From germline, CDR1 is SGDLS and CDR2 YYNGEE. The CDR3 consists of 15 residues. V trimming: 5 bases; J trimming: 4 bases; junction bases outside the gene matches: 8. The CDR3 nucleotides read TGTGCCAGCAGTCGCGCGGGACAGGGGTCCTATGGCTACACCTTC. Translating gives CASSRAGQGSYGYTF.

The J gene is TRBJ2-7, the V gene TRBV5-4; 7 nucleotides align to TRBD1. J was trimmed by 2 bases and V by 4 bases; bases with no gene match: 6. This CDR3 comprises 14 residues. Germline CDR1 reads SGHNT; CDR2 reads YYREEE (reference sequence). The CDR3 protein is CASSKTGNPYEQYF. The CDR3 nucleotides read TGTGCCAGCAGCAAGACAGGGAACCCCTACGAGCAGTACTTC.

This chain uses TRBV5-1 with TRBJ2-5, with a weak D call TRBD2 (6 bases). V was trimmed by 1 base and J by 0 bases, leaving 16 bases between them. This CDR3 region has 17 residues. Germline V gene sequence: CDR1 SGHRS, CDR2 YFSETQ. Here the CDR3 reads CASSLSLPTRNQETQYF. CDR3 sequence (DNA): TGCGCCAGCAGCTTGTCACTCCCGACTAGGAACCAAGAGACCCAGTACTTC.

The gene calls are TRBV6-5 and TRBJ2-3; the match to TRBD1 covers 8 bases. In germline, CDR1 is MNHEY, CDR2 SVGAGI. J lost 6 bases, V lost 3 bases, and 5 bases had no gene match. CDR3 length: 14 amino acids. The CDR3 region is CASSYMTGADTQYF. CDR3 DNA: TGTGCCAGCAGTTATATGACAGGGGCCGATACGCAGTATTTT.